This T cell receptor beta chain was identified during a study of CD8 T cells in ankylosing spondylitis. Study-level points and caveats: Disease-linked clones displayed a CD8+ phenotype and appeared relatively rarely in peripheral blood.

TCRdb passed the 5' RACE reads through MiXCR, listing each CDR3 protein once. The table lists fewer than 350,000 distinct CDR3 sequences, 9.5% to 13% of them singletons. This clonotype came up a few times. The antigen is undetermined. V was trimmed by 4 bases and J by 2 bases, leaving 7 bases between them. This CDR3 has 13 residues. The germline gives CDR1 MNHNS, CDR2 SASEGT. This chain connects TRBV6-1 to TRBJ2-3; no clear D. The sequence came from a female donor with ankylosing spondylitis or in good health (not recorded which). The sequencing input was blood, either unsorted or a sorted T cell fraction (not recorded which). CDR3 in amino acids: CASSGASTDTQYF. The CDR3 nucleotides are TGTGCCAGCAGTGGTGCTTCCACAGATACGCAGTATTTT.